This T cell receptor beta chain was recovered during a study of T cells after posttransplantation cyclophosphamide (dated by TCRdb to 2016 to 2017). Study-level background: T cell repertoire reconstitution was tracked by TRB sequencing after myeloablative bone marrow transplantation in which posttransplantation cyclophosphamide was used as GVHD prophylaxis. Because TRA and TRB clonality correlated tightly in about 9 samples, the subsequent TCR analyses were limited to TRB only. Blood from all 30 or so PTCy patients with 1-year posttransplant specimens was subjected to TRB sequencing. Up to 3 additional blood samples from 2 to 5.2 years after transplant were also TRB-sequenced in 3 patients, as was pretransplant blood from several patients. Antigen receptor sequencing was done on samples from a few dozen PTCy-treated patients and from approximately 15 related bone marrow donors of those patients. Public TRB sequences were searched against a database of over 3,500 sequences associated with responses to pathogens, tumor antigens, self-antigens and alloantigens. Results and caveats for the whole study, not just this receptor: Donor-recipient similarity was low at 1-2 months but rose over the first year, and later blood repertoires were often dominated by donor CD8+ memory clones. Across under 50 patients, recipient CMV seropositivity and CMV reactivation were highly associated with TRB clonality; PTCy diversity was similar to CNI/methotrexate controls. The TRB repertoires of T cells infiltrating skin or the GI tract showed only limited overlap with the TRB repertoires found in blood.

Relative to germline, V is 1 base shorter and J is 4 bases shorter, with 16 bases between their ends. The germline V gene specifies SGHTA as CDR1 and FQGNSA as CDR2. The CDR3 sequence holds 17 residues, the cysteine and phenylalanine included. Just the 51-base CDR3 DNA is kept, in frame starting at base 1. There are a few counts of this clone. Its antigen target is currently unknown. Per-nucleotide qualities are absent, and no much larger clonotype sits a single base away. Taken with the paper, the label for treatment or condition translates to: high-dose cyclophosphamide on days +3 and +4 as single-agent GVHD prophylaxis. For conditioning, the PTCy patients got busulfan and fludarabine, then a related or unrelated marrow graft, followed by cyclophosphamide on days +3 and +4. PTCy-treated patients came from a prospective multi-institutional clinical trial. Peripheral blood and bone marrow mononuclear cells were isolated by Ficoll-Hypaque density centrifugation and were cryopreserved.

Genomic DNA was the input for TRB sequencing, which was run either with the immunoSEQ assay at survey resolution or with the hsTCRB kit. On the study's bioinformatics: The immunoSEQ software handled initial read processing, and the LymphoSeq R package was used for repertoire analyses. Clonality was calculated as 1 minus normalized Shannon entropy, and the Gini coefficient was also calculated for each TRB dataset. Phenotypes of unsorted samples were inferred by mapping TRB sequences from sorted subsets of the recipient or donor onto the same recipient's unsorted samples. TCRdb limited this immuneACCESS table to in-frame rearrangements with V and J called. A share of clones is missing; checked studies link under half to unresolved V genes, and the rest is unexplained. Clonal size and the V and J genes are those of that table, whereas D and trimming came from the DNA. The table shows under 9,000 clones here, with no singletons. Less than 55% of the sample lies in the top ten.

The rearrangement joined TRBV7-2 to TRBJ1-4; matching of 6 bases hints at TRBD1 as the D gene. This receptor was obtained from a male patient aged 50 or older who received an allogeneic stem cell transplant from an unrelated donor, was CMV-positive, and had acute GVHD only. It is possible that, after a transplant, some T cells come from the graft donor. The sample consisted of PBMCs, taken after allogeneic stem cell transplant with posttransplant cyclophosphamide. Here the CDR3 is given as CASSLDGRGVINEKLFF. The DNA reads TGTGCCAGCAGCTTAGATGGGAGGGGGGTAATTAATGAAAAACTGTTTTTT.